Shown below are 17 T cell receptor beta chains from a single sample sequenced in a study of prognosis after radiotherapy for stage I lung cancer. The TCR beta CDR3 region was amplified from genomic DNA, with two rounds of multiplex PCR being used for the amplification. With primers specific to each TRBV and TRBJ gene, the first-round PCR was performed. MiXCR was run by TCRdb on the multiplex PCR reads, yielding one entry per CDR3 protein. Among 59,000 or so distinct CDR3 sequences, around a quarter were seen once, and the ten largest hold about 7.5%. Here the sequenced sample was PBMCs, taken before or after stereotactic body radiation therapy (not recorded which). Every receptor here comes from a donor over 45 with non-small cell lung cancer.

As for this clonotype: Just one base apart from a much larger clone, this may be a read error. The chain is built from TRBV4-2 and TRBJ1-2, with D uncertain. The ends were cut back, 1 base at V and 3 bases at J, with 3 bases in the middle. In germline, CDR1 is LGHNA, CDR2 YNFKEQ. The CDR3 spans 12 residues. CDR3 coding DNA: TGTGCCAGCAGCCAAGGGGACTATGGCTACACCTTC. The encoded protein is CASSQGDYGYTF.

The chain links TRBV6-2 or TRBV6-3 to TRBJ2-7; 7 positions match TRBD2. Germline V gene lookup returns CDR1 MNHEY and CDR2 SVGEGT. CDR3 length: 14 residues. V was clipped by 6 bases and J by 5 bases; unmatched bases: 10. The CDR3 DNA follows: TGTGCCAGCAGATTGGGAGGACTAGTAGACGAGCAGTACTTC. It codes for CASRLGGLVDEQYF.

This clonotype was counted ten times or more. V usage is TRBV29-1 and J usage is TRBJ1-1; 8 bases are a match to TRBD1. Trimming removed 3 bases from V and 5 bases from J; junction bases left unmatched: 5. The V gene's germline CDR1 is SQVTM and CDR2 ANQGSEA. The CDR3 extends over 13 amino acids. CDR3 sequence: CSVDETGDTEAFF. CDR3 nucleotides: TGCAGCGTTGATGAGACAGGGGATACTGAAGCTTTCTTT.

The V and J genes are TRBV5-4 and TRBJ2-3, with 14 bases lining up with TRBD2. The junction had 8 bases not matched to a gene; V was cut back by 9 bases and J by 5 bases. The CDR3 totals 15 residues. Looked up from germline, CDR1 is SGHNT and CDR2 is YYREEE (reference sequence). For the CDR3, the DNA is TGTGCCAAGCAGACTAGCGGGGGGGCCGGAGATACGCAGTATTTT. It yields the protein CAKQTSGGAGDTQYF.

As concerns this clonotype: With a far larger clone one base away, a read error is the likely cause. This chain connects TRBV6-5 to TRBJ2-7, with D possibly being TRBD2 (7 bases). The germline gives CDR1 MNHEY, CDR2 SVGAGI. CDR3 length: 13 residues. V lost 10 bases to trimming and J lost 2 bases, with 15 bases between them. CDR3 coding DNA: TGTGCCACCGCCCGGGGGGACACCTACGAGCAGTACTTC. This sequence encodes CATARGDTYEQYF.

This clonotype was observed at least ten times. This chain joins TRBV10-2 and TRBJ2-5; perhaps TRBD2 as D (6 bases). With 6 bases removed from V and 5 bases from J, the gap between germline ends came to 19 bases. CDR1 WSHSY and CDR2 SAAADI come from the germline V gene. The CDR3 has 15 residues. The CDR3 DNA reads TGCGCCAGCAGCTTGACGGGAGTAGAATTGGAGACCCAGTACTTC. This sequence encodes CASSLTGVELETQYF.

This clonotype was picked up many times. J is TRBJ2-3 and V is TRBV5-1; 11 bases line up with TRBD2. Trimming at V came to 2 bases and at J to 0 bases, leaving 5 bases not matched to a gene. Germline lookup yields CDR1 SGHRS and CDR2 YFSETQ. The CDR3 totals 17 residues. In DNA, the CDR3 is TGCGCCAGCAGCTTCGGGACTAGCGGATTAAGCACAGATACGCAGTATTTT. It translates to CASSFGTSGLSTDTQYF.

Points on this clonotype: A far larger clone is one nucleotide away, so this likely arose from a read error. The gene calls are TRBV6-5 and TRBJ1-6; 7 bases map to TRBD1. The germline gives CDR1 MNHEY, CDR2 SVGAGI. The CDR3 loop spans 16 amino acids. The CDR3 bases are TGTGCCAGCAGTAACTCTATGACAGGGCCTAATTCACCCCTCCACTTT. Translating gives CASSNSMTGPNSPLHF.

The chain has TRBV6-2 or TRBV6-3 and TRBJ1-4; D possibly corresponds to TRBD1 (6 bases). Germline V gene sequence: CDR1 MNHEY, CDR2 SVGEGT. The CDR3 runs to 13 residues. The V gene lost 6 bases and the J gene lost 7 bases, with 12 bases spanning the gap. The CDR3 sequence is CASSRQELEKLFF. CDR3 DNA sequence: TGTGCCAGCAGCCGACAGGAACTTGAAAAACTGTTTTTT.

This clonotype has ten or more counts. The chain couples TRBV3-1 to TRBJ2-1; D may be TRBD1 (5 bases). Germline V lookup: CDR1 LGHDT, CDR2 YNNKEL (reference sequence). There are 13 residues in the CDR3. The V gene lost 6 bases and the J gene lost 6 bases, with 12 bases spanning the gap. CDR3 sequence: CASSRGATNEQFF. CDR3 coding DNA: TGTGCCAGCAGTAGGGGCGCTACCAATGAGCAGTTCTTC.

As to this clonotype: This may be a read error: a much more frequent sequence differs by one nucleotide. This chain uses TRBV10-3 with TRBJ1-1; 7 bases are shared with TRBD1. CDR3 length: 16 residues. Germline values: CDR1 ENHRY, CDR2 SYGVKD. CDR3 sequence reads: CAISGIQSGTDTEAYF. In nucleotides, the CDR3 is TGTGCCATCAGTGGAATCCAATCCGGGACAGACACTGAAGCTTACTTT.

The sample holds many counts of this clonotype. J is TRBJ2-7 and V is TRBV19; TRBD2 is a possible D gene (6 bases). The CDR3 has 14 amino acids. Trimming pared 6 bases from V and 4 bases from J, leaving 16 bases between. Germline assignment: CDR1 LNHDA and CDR2 SQIVND (reference sequence). CDR3 amino acids: CASRPGRGLYEQYF. The CDR3 DNA reads as TGTGCCAGTAGACCGGGCCGTGGACTATACGAGCAGTACTTC.

This clonotype showed up many times. The chain combines TRBV20-1 with TRBJ2-6; tentatively, D is TRBD1 (5 bases). The CDR3 length is 13 residues. Germline lookup yields CDR1 DFQATT and CDR2 SNEGSKA (reference sequence). The V and J ends lost 7 bases and 0 bases respectively, with 7 bases between them. The CDR3 protein is CSGQHSGANVLTF. The CDR3 DNA follows: TGCAGTGGACAGCACTCTGGGGCCAACGTCCTGACTTTC.

This clonotype has a count of ten or more. J is TRBJ2-7 and V is TRBV12-3 or TRBV12-4; 7 bases map to TRBD1. The V segment lost 2 bases and the J segment 6 bases; nucleotides outside the gene matches: 10. The CDR3 consists of 15 residues. CDR3 residues: CASSLWKGAGGEQYF. CDR3 DNA sequence: TGTGCCAGCAGTTTATGGAAGGGAGCAGGGGGCGAGCAGTACTTC.

In this sample, this clonotype turned up many times. The chain employs TRBV4-3 and TRBJ1-6; D is perhaps TRBD1 (5 bases). Germline-derived CDR1 and CDR2 are LGHNA and YSLEER. Trimming cost V 5 bases and J 7 bases, with 15 bases left between them. The CDR3 consists of 15 residues. As DNA, the CDR3 is TGCGCCAGCAGCTCCCAGGGCGATAGGAATTCACCCCTCCACTTT. Translating gives CASSSQGDRNSPLHF.

This clonotype appeared many times. V and J are TRBV3-1 and TRBJ2-6; tentatively, D is TRBD1 or TRBD2 (5 bases each). The V and J ends lost 7 bases and 0 bases respectively, with 10 bases between them. Germline CDR1 reads LGHDT; CDR2 reads YNNKEL (reference sequence). The CDR3 spans 15 residues. As DNA, the CDR3 is TGTGCCAGCACCCCAGGGAGCTCTGGGGCCAACGTCCTGACTTTC. It yields the protein CASTPGSSGANVLTF.

Note on this clonotype: A read error may account for a junction end that differs from germline. The chain has TRBV20-1 and TRBJ1-6; TRBD1 agrees at 11 bases. This CDR3 comprises 13 residues. Germline CDR1 is DFQATT and CDR2 is SNEGSKA (reference sequence). The CDR3 protein is CSAGTGGGSHLHF. The CDR3 nucleotides read TGCAGTGCTGGGACAGGGGGAGGTTCACACCTCCACTTT.